The clone carrying this T cell receptor (beta chain) was recorded at least ten times. MiXCR was used by TCRdb to re-call the PCR reads. The sample holds 25,000 to 30,000 clones, 20% to 25% seen once. Germline CDR1 and CDR2: SGHDT and YYEEEE. The V end lost 3 bases, the J end lost 10 bases, and 7 bases lay between the germline ends. The CDR3 consists of 11 residues. This sample was taken from a study of metastatic and nonmetastatic thyroid tumors. The entire patient cohort was treatment-naive prior to thyroid surgery. The V gene is TRBV5-6, the J gene TRBJ1-4; no definite D call. Sequences were obtained from blood. This clonotype was sampled from a female donor with papillary thyroid cancer or a benign thyroid nodule (not recorded which). Some clones in this sample may be carry-over from other donors' samples. The CDR3: CASSSGSKLFF. The CDR3 DNA follows: TGTGCCAGCAGCTCCGGGTCAAAACTGTTTTTT.